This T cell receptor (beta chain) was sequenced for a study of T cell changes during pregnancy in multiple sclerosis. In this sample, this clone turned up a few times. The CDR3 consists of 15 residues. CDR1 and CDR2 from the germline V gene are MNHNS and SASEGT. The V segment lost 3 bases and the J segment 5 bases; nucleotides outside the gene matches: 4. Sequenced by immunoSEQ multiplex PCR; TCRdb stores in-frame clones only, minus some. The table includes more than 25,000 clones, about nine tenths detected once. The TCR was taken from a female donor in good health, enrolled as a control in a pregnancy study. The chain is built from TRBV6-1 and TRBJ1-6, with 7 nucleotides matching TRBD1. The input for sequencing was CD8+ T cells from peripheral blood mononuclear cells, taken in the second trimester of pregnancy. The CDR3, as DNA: TGTGCCAGCAGTGAGGAACAGGGGAATAATTCACCCCTCCACTTT. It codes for CASSEEQGNNSPLHF.